This is a list of T cell receptor beta chains from one sample in a study of cytomegalovirus exposure and HLA in healthy donors. The method was immunoSEQ multiplex PCR; TCRdb's version includes in-frame clones alone and lacks a portion of them. The top ten clones hold about 1.2% of a sample with about 140,000 clones, roughly 76% of them seen once. Specimen: PBMCs. Every receptor here comes from a woman in her 40s in good health and CMV-seronegative. CDR3s include the opening cysteine and the closing phenylalanine or tryptophan. A D gene is named only where the DNA matches it firmly. For some rows the clone size is stated as once, few or many, or as a class when expanded; others skip it.

d_gene: TRBD1
v_gene: TRBV2
j_gene: TRBJ2-1
abundance: -
CDR3aa: CASRDDRGPYNEQFF
CDR3nt: TGTGCCAGCAGGGATGACAGGGGGCCTTACAATGAGCAGTTCTTC

d_gene: -
v_gene: TRBV5-8
j_gene: TRBJ1-2
abundance: -
CDR3aa: CASSALDYGYTF
CDR3nt: TGTGCCAGCAGCGCCCTAGACTATGGCTACACCTTC

d_gene: TRBD1
v_gene: TRBV9
j_gene: TRBJ1-6
abundance: -
CDR3aa: CASSPRQGASPLHF
CDR3nt: TGTGCCAGCAGCCCCCGACAGGGGGCTTCACCCCTCCACTTT

d_gene: TRBD2
v_gene: TRBV6-1
j_gene: TRBJ2-7
abundance: -
CDR3aa: CASSESGAGGRREQYF
CDR3nt: TGTGCCAGCAGTGAAAGTGGAGCGGGGGGGCGACGGGAGCAGTACTTC

d_gene: TRBD1
v_gene: TRBV28
j_gene: TRBJ1-1
abundance: few
CDR3aa: CASSPPTGANTEAFF
CDR3nt: TGTGCCAGCAGTCCCCCGACAGGGGCGAACACTGAAGCTTTCTTT

d_gene: TRBD1
v_gene: TRBV19
j_gene: TRBJ1-1
abundance: -
CDR3aa: CASSIGPGGTEAFF
CDR3nt: TGTGCCAGTAGTATAGGACCAGGGGGAACTGAAGCTTTCTTT

d_gene: TRBD1
v_gene: TRBV4-1
j_gene: TRBJ1-3
abundance: -
CDR3aa: CASSQDRSPGNTIYF
CDR3nt: TGCGCCAGCAGCCAGGACAGGTCCCCAGGAAACACCATATATTTT

d_gene: -
v_gene: TRBV4-1
j_gene: TRBJ2-3
abundance: -
CDR3aa: CASSQDQSRRGRDTQYF
CDR3nt: TGCGCCAGCAGCCAAGATCAGTCGAGGCGAGGAAGAGATACGCAGTATTTT

d_gene: -
v_gene: TRBV28
j_gene: TRBJ1-1
abundance: medium-sized
CDR3aa: CASSPAGEAFF
CDR3nt: TGTGCCAGCAGTCCCGCGGGAGAAGCTTTCTTT

d_gene: TRBD1
v_gene: TRBV7-9
j_gene: TRBJ2-2
abundance: -
CDR3aa: CASSTLRDRGPGELFF
CDR3nt: TGTGCCAGCAGCACCCTCCGGGACAGGGGTCCCGGGGAGCTGTTTTTT

d_gene: TRBD1
v_gene: TRBV29-1
j_gene: TRBJ1-2
abundance: -
CDR3aa: CSVRGQGVVYGYTF
CDR3nt: TGCAGCGTCCGTGGACAGGGGGTTGTCTATGGCTACACCTTC

d_gene: -
v_gene: TRBV9
j_gene: TRBJ2-1
abundance: -
CDR3aa: CASSVEPGYEQFF
CDR3nt: TGTGCCAGCAGCGTAGAGCCAGGGTATGAGCAGTTCTTC

d_gene: -
v_gene: TRBV5-1
j_gene: TRBJ1-3
abundance: -
CDR3aa: CASSLAAGSGNTIYF
CDR3nt: TGCGCCAGCAGCTTGGCCGCGGGGTCTGGAAACACCATATATTTT

d_gene: -
v_gene: TRBV11-2
j_gene: TRBJ1-2
abundance: -
CDR3aa: CASSPGYGYTF
CDR3nt: TGTGCCAGCAGCCCAGGGTATGGCTACACCTTC

d_gene: -
v_gene: TRBV6-4
j_gene: TRBJ2-1
abundance: -
CDR3aa: CASSDSTSPQGQFF
CDR3nt: TGTGCCAGCAGTGACTCGACATCCCCACAGGGGCAGTTCTTC

d_gene: -
v_gene: TRBV2
j_gene: TRBJ1-4
abundance: -
CDR3aa: CASSEAITSTNEKLFF
CDR3nt: TGTGCCAGCAGTGAAGCCATAACTTCAACTAATGAAAAACTGTTTTTT

d_gene: -
v_gene: TRBV5-1
j_gene: TRBJ2-1
abundance: -
CDR3aa: CASSLASGNNEQFF
CDR3nt: TGCGCCAGCAGCTTGGCCTCGGGAAACAATGAGCAGTTCTTC

d_gene: TRBD1
v_gene: TRBV29-1
j_gene: TRBJ2-3
abundance: -
CDR3aa: CSVERDRVPITDTQYF
CDR3nt: TGCAGCGTTGAAAGGGACAGGGTCCCAATCACAGATACGCAGTATTTT

d_gene: TRBD2
v_gene: TRBV5-1
j_gene: TRBJ2-1
abundance: once
CDR3aa: CASSLAPRLAGALRYNEQFF
CDR3nt: TGCGCCAGCAGTTTGGCCCCGCGACTAGCGGGGGCTTTGAGGTACAATGAGCAGTTCTTC

d_gene: -
v_gene: TRBV2
j_gene: TRBJ1-2
abundance: -
CDR3aa: CASSPGARVGGYTF
CDR3nt: TGTGCCAGCAGCCCCGGTGCGAGGGTAGGAGGCTACACCTTC

d_gene: -
v_gene: TRBV13
j_gene: TRBJ2-1
abundance: once
CDR3aa: CASSLGLGGGGNNEQFF
CDR3nt: TGTGCCAGCAGCTTAGGGTTGGGGGGGGGCGGTAACAATGAGCAGTTCTTC

d_gene: -
v_gene: TRBV25-1
j_gene: TRBJ1-2
abundance: once
CDR3aa: CASSANRLIEPFNCGYTF
CDR3nt: TGTGCCAGCAGTGCCAATCGACTGATCGAACCCTTTAACTGTGGCTACACCTTC

d_gene: TRBD1
v_gene: TRBV5-1
j_gene: TRBJ1-3
abundance: -
CDR3aa: CASSLTGVSGNTIYF
CDR3nt: TGCGCCAGCAGCTTGACAGGGGTCTCTGGAAACACCATATATTTT

d_gene: TRBD2
v_gene: TRBV5-6
j_gene: TRBJ2-1
abundance: -
CDR3aa: CASSFSRGVSYNEQFF
CDR3nt: TGTGCCAGCAGCTTTAGTCGGGGGGTGTCCTACAATGAGCAGTTCTTC

d_gene: TRBD1
v_gene: TRBV7-9
j_gene: TRBJ1-4
abundance: few
CDR3aa: CASSRTGGRSNEKLFF
CDR3nt: TGTGCCAGCTCAAGGACAGGGGGCAGAAGTAATGAAAAACTGTTTTTT

d_gene: TRBD2
v_gene: TRBV5-4
j_gene: TRBJ2-3
abundance: -
CDR3aa: CASSLTSGGRTDTQYF
CDR3nt: TGTGCCAGCAGCTTAACTAGCGGGGGCCGCACAGATACGCAGTATTTT

d_gene: TRBD1
v_gene: TRBV7-8
j_gene: TRBJ2-7
abundance: -
CDR3aa: CASSSIGTGAGEQYF
CDR3nt: TGTGCCAGCAGCTCGATTGGGACAGGGGCGGGCGAGCAGTACTTC

d_gene: TRBD1
v_gene: TRBV5-1
j_gene: TRBJ1-3
abundance: -
CDR3aa: CASSLGQYASGNTIYF
CDR3nt: TGCGCCAGCAGCCTGGGACAGTATGCCTCTGGAAACACCATATATTTT